This T cell receptor beta chain appears in the sequencing data of a study of CD8 T cells in ankylosing spondylitis. Overall study findings and caveats: Blood from ankylosing spondylitis patients appeared to carry a characteristic eight-variant TCR beta motif.

TCRdb re-derived calls from the 5' RACE reads in MiXCR, one entry per CDR3 protein. The sample lists hundreds of thousands of distinct CDR3 sequences, 15% to 20% occurring once. As concerns this clonotype: The antigen is unknown.

After removal of 1 base from V and 3 bases from J, the junction contained 3 bases not matched to a gene. There are 15 residues in the CDR3. Germline CDR1 is SGHTA and CDR2 is FQGNSA. This TCR was recovered from a male donor with ankylosing spondylitis. J is TRBJ2-7 and V is TRBV7-2, with 10 positions matching TRBD2. Sequencing was done on a sample of blood, either unsorted or a sorted T cell fraction (not recorded which). CDR3 nucleotides: TGTGCCAGCAGCTTAGAGAGCGGGGGGGGCTACGAGCAGTACTTC. Its protein product is CASSLESGGGYEQYF.